This T cell receptor (beta chain) stems from a study of T cell responses to AZD1222 COVID-19 vaccine. Clones were read by immunoSEQ multiplex PCR, and TCRdb kept only the in-frame ones, dropping some. The sample lists around 140,000 clones; roughly nine tenths were seen once. Sequenced here: peripheral blood, sampled on day 0 of AZD1222 vaccination. The TCR comes from an adult in good health.

The CDR3 DNA reads as TGTGCCAGCACCGAAATAAGGGCAGGAGAGCAGTTCTTC. This codes for CASTEIRAGEQFF. V and J are TRBV2 and TRBJ2-1; no clear D gene. V was cut by 7 bases and J by 10 bases, with 17 bases left in between. The CDR3 totals 13 residues. Germline values: CDR1 SNHLY, CDR2 FYNNEI.